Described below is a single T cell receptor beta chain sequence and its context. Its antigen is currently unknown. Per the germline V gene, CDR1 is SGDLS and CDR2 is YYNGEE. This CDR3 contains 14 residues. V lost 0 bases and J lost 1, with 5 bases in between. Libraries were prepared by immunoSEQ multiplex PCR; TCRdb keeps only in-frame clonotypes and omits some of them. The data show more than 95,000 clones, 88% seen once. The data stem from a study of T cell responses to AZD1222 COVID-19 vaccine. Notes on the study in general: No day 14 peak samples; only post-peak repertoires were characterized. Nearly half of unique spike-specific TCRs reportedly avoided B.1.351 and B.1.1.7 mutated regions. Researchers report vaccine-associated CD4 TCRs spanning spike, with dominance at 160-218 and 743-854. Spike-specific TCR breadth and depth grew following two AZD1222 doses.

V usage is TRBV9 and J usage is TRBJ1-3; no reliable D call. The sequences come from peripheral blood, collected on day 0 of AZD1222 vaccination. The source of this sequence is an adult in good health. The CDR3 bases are TGTGCCAGCAGCGTAGAAGGATCTGGAAACACCATATATTTT. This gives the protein CASSVEGSGNTIYF.